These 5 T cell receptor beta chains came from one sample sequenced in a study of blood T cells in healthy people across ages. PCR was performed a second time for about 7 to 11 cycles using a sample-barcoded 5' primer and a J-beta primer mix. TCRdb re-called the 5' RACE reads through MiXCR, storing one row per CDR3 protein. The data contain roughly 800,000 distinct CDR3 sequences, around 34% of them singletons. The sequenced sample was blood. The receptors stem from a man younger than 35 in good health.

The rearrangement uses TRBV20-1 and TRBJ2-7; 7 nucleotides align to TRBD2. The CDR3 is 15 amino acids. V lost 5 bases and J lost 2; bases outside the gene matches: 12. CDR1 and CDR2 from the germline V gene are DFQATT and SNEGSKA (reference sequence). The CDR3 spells CSALPRGGGTYEQYF. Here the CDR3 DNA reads TGCAGTGCTCTCCCCCGGGGCGGGGGTACCTACGAGCAGTACTTC.

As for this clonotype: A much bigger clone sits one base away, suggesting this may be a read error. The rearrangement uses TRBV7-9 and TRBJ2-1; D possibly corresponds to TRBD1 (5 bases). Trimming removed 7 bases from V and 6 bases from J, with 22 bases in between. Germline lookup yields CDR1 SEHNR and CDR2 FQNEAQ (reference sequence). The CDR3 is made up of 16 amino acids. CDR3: CASTPRQAGNRNEQFF. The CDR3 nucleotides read TGTGCCAGCACCCCGCGCCAAGCAGGGAATCGCAATGAGCAGTTCTTC.

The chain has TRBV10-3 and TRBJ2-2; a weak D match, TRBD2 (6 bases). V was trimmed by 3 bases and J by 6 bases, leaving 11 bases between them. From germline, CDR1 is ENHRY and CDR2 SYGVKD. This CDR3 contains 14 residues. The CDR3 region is CAISDGGVPGELFF. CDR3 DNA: TGTGCCATCAGTGACGGGGGAGTCCCCGGGGAGCTGTTTTTT.

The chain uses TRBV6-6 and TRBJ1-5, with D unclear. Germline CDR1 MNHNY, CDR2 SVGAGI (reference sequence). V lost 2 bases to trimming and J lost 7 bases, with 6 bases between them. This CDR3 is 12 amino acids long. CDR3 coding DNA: TGTGCCAGCAGTTACGAGGGACAGCCCCAGCATTTT. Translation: CASSYEGQPQHF.

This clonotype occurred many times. The CDR3: CASSQGGSSYNEQFF. In nucleotides, the CDR3 is TGTGCCAGCAGCCAAGGTGGGAGCTCCTACAATGAGCAGTTCTTC. The J gene is TRBJ2-1, the V gene TRBV3-1, with a tentative D call TRBD2 (5 bases). The V gene's germline CDR1 is LGHDT and CDR2 YNNKEL (reference sequence). The CDR3 is 15 residues long. Between the trimmed V and J ends, which lost 1 base and 0 bases, there was a span of 7 bases.